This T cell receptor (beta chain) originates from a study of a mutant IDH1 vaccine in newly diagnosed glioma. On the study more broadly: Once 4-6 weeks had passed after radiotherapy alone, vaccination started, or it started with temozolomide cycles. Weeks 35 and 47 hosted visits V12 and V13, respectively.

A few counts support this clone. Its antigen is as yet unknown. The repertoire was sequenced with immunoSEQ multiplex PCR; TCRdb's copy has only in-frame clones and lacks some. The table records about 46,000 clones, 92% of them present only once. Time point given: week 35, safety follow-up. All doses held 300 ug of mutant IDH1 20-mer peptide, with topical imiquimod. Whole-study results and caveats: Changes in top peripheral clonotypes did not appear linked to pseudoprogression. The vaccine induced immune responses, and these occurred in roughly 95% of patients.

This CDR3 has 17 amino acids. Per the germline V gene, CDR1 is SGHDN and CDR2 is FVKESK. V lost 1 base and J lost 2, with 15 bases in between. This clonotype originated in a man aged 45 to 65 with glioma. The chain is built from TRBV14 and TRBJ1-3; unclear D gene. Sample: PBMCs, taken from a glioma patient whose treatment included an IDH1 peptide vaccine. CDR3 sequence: CASSQGKGRFPGNTIYF. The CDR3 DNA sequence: TGTGCCAGCAGCCAAGGAAAAGGACGCTTCCCTGGAAACACCATATATTTT.